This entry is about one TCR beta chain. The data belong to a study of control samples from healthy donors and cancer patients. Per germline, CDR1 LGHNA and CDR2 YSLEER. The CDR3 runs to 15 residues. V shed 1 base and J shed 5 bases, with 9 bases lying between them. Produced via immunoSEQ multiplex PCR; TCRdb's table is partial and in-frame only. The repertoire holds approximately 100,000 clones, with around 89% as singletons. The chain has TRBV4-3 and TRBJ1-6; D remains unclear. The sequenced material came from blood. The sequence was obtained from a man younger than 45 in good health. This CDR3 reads CASSQGRQNNSPLHF. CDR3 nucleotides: TGCGCCAGCAGCCAAGGGCGTCAGAATAATTCACCCCTCCACTTT.